This is a list of T cell receptor beta chains from one sample in a study of T-cell memory formation after mild COVID-19. TCRdb recomputed calls from the 5' RACE reads with MiXCR, one row per CDR3 protein. Of about 170,000 distinct CDR3 sequences in the sample, 10% to 15% were seen once. Sequencing input: PBMCs or a T cell subset sorted from them (not recorded which). Source of these receptors: a young man who had mild COVID-19 (a few samples of this study predate the infection). Cell type and time point are not known. Each CDR3 is given with its conserved first and last residue. The D gene is left open where the match is weak. A clone size is listed for some rows: how often the clone was seen (once, few, many), or a class if it is expanded.

few	TRBV19	TRBJ2-3	TRBD2	CASSPTSGAADTQYF	TGTGCCAGTAGCCCGACTAGCGGGGCGGCAGATACGCAGTATTTT
-	TRBV4-1	TRBJ2-3	TRBD1	CASNRDRDTDTQYF	TGCGCCAGCAACCGGGACAGGGACACAGATACGCAGTATTTT
few	TRBV7-2	TRBJ2-7	-	CASSLGGLYEQYF	TGTGCCAGCAGCTTAGGGGGGCTCTACGAGCAGTACTTC
-	TRBV7-2	TRBJ2-5	TRBD2	CASSTRGGGETQYF	TGTGCCAGCAGCACGCGGGGGGGTGGGGAGACCCAGTACTTC
few	TRBV20-1	TRBJ2-3	TRBD1	CSAPSPGQGADTQYF	TGCAGTGCTCCATCTCCGGGACAGGGGGCAGATACGCAGTATTTT
few	TRBV7-3	TRBJ2-1	-	CASSQYPTAYNEQFF	TGTGCCAGCAGCCAATACCCGACGGCGTACAATGAGCAGTTCTTC
-	TRBV7-2	TRBJ2-7	TRBD2	CASSQSSGTSGYEQYF	TGTGCCAGCAGCCAGTCATCCGGGACTAGCGGCTACGAGCAGTACTTC
-	TRBV7-2	TRBJ2-3	-	CASGAGTPSTDTQYF	TGTGCCAGCGGCGCAGGTACCCCAAGCACAGATACGCAGTATTTT
-	TRBV27	TRBJ2-7	TRBD2	CASSLLSTSGTYEQYF	TGTGCCAGCAGTTTATTGTCGACTAGCGGGACCTACGAGCAGTACTTC
-	TRBV11-2	TRBJ2-3	-	CASSLVSSVGRVSTDTQYF	TGTGCCAGCAGCTTAGTTTCCAGCGTGGGCAGGGTGAGCACAGATACGCAGTATTTT
few	TRBV18	TRBJ1-1	-	CASSPSGNTEAFF	TGTGCCAGCTCACCGAGCGGAAACACTGAAGCTTTCTTT
-	TRBV28	TRBJ1-1	-	CASSSMTREAFF	TGTGCCAGCAGTTCAATGACACGAGAAGCTTTCTTT
many	TRBV12-3/TRBV12-4	TRBJ2-7	-	CASSPNYEQYF	TGTGCCAGCAGCCCCAACTACGAGCAGTACTTC
-	TRBV6-6	TRBJ1-2	-	CASSYRGEEGYTF	TGTGCCAGCAGTTACAGGGGCGAGGAAGGCTACACCTTC
few	TRBV7-2	TRBJ1-3	-	CASSLQPGDSGNTIYF	TGTGCCAGCAGCTTGCAGCCAGGGGATTCTGGAAACACCATATATTTT
few	TRBV7-9	TRBJ1-1	-	CASSPHEEGGEAFF	TGTGCCAGCAGCCCCCATGAGGAGGGCGGTGAAGCTTTCTTT
few	TRBV6-2/TRBV6-3	TRBJ2-1	TRBD2	CASTTSGFEQFF	TGTGCCAGCACAACTAGCGGCTTTGAGCAGTTCTTC
few	TRBV12-3/TRBV12-4	TRBJ1-5	-	CASSLARDGSQPQHF	TGTGCCAGCAGTTTAGCCAGGGATGGTAGTCAGCCCCAGCATTTT
-	TRBV7-9	TRBJ1-1	TRBD1	CASSPRTGGANTEAFF	TGTGCCAGCAGCCCTCGGACAGGGGGAGCGAACACTGAAGCTTTCTTT
few	TRBV12-3/TRBV12-4	TRBJ1-2	-	CASSVWGNYGYTF	TGTGCCAGCAGCGTATGGGGGAACTATGGCTACACCTTC
few	TRBV14	TRBJ2-3	TRBD1	CASSLDSGTGKRDTQYF	TGTGCCAGCAGCCTAGATTCCGGGACAGGGAAAAGGGATACGCAGTATTTT
-	TRBV20-1	TRBJ2-5	-	CSAHRGTETQYF	TGCAGTGCGCACCGGGGCACGGAGACCCAGTACTTC
few	TRBV19	TRBJ2-5	-	CASSMTVIQETQYF	TGTGCCAGTAGTATGACGGTTATCCAAGAGACCCAGTACTTC
few	TRBV25-1	TRBJ1-6	-	CASSTAGSNSPLHF	TGTGCCAGCAGTACCGCAGGTTCCAATTCACCCCTCCACTTT
many	TRBV29-1	TRBJ2-5	TRBD1	CSAQTRQGGSETQYF	TGCAGCGCCCAAACCCGACAGGGCGGATCTGAGACCCAGTACTTC
-	TRBV28	TRBJ2-7	-	CASSLKRLQGYEQYF	TGTGCCAGCAGTTTAAAACGTTTGCAGGGCTACGAGCAGTACTTC
many	TRBV5-1	TRBJ2-7	TRBD2	CASSRIAGTYEQYF	TGCGCCAGCAGTAGAATAGCGGGAACCTACGAGCAGTACTTC
few	TRBV5-1	TRBJ2-1	-	CASRVPGGVRNEQFF	TGCGCCAGCAGGGTGCCGGGCGGGGTGCGGAATGAGCAGTTCTTC
-	TRBV20-1	TRBJ2-5	TRBD2	CSASGSGGYQETQYF	TGCAGTGCTAGTGGCAGCGGGGGGTACCAAGAGACCCAGTACTTC
few	TRBV20-1	TRBJ2-3	TRBD1	CSAGQGSLTDTQYF	TGCAGTGCTGGACAGGGAAGCCTAACAGATACGCAGTATTTT
many	TRBV6-2/TRBV6-3	TRBJ1-1	-	CASSYSGQTLEAFF	TGTGCCAGCAGTTACTCCGGACAGACTCTTGAAGCTTTCTTT
-	TRBV10-3	TRBJ1-2	TRBD1	CAISETAGGLGYTF	TGTGCCATCAGTGAGACGGCAGGGGGCCTTGGCTACACCTTC
many	TRBV6-1	TRBJ1-5	-	CASSPRRVPDQPQHF	TGTGCCAGCAGTCCCCGGAGGGTCCCCGATCAGCCCCAGCATTTT